A selection of T cell receptor beta chains follows, all from one sample in a study of blood T cell repertoires in COVID-19. Method: immunoSEQ multiplex PCR; TCRdb's copy keeps in-frame clones and lacks some. The data contain approximately 26,000 clones, around 87% of them singletons. Sequenced material: peripheral blood. Receptors were obtained from a human donor in a cohort sampled during active COVID-19. The donor label of this sample is uncertain. CDR3s leave out the opening cysteine and the closing phenylalanine or tryptophan.

12	TRBV6-5	TRBJ1-4	ASSYRTGSEKLF
11	TRBV30	TRBJ1-1	AWQQTVNTEAF
14	TRBV6-5	TRBJ2-5	ASSYPGSGGAETQY
15	TRBV27	TRBJ2-2	ASSPTRFRGSAGELF
11	TRBV2	TRBJ1-2	ASIEDRGYGYT
12	TRBV2	TRBJ2-5	ASRGLAGEETQY
16	TRBV15	TRBJ2-1	ATSRDISDRSSYNEQF
12	TRBV5-1	TRBJ1-1	ASSLNRGRVEAF
14	TRBV3-1/TRBV3-2	TRBJ2-3	ASSPNTGTGGSTQY
12	TRBV3-1/TRBV3-2	TRBJ1-1	ASSQWGGNTEAF
15	TRBV15	TRBJ1-3	ATSRDLDRLSLNTIY
12	TRBV5-4	TRBJ1-2	ASSLKGVVYGYT
13	TRBV9	TRBJ1-2	ASSIGTVTNYGYT
12	TRBV6-2/TRBV6-3	TRBJ1-2	ASSYSTGYYGYT
12	TRBV2	TRBJ2-7	ASSEGRSPYEQY
14	TRBV10-3	TRBJ2-2	AISRGQGAVDRELF
14	TRBV6-5	TRBJ1-6	ASSYSVRGINSPLH
10	TRBV12-3/TRBV12-4	TRBJ1-1	ASSPTPRGAF
12	TRBV9	TRBJ1-5	ASSKGTEETAQH
13	TRBV11-1	TRBJ2-7	ASSFSGQGSYEQY
12	TRBV7-2	TRBJ2-3	ASSNSGRTDTQY
14	TRBV2	TRBJ2-4	ASRESGGAPKNIQY
12	TRBV28	TRBJ1-5	ASSSPGSNQPQH
11	TRBV5-1	TRBJ2-1	ASSRGSHNEQF
14	TRBV7-2	TRBJ2-3	ASSVSPGPTGNTQY
12	TRBV5-3	TRBJ1-2	ARSLRRNSYGYT
13	TRBV29-1	TRBJ2-1	SVEGTDTTYNEQF
12	TRBV7-9	TRBJ1-1	ASSLGWRKTEAF
11	TRBV6-5	TRBJ2-5	ASRTSGGGTQY
7	TRBV29-1	TRBJ2-5	SVETVGH
10	TRBV12-3/TRBV12-4	TRBJ1-1	ASAGVGTEAF
12	TRBV27	TRBJ2-1	ASSPRQIYNEQF
11	TRBV27	TRBJ2-7	ASSLGQFNEQY